This T cell receptor beta chain was captured in a study of T cells after yellow fever vaccination. Study conclusions and caveats: CD4 and CD8 compartments shared a small share of clonotypes. Weaker in magnitude, the secondary response showed a faster peak on day 5 versus 15.

J was trimmed by 0 bases and V by 1 base; bases with no gene match: 3. CDR3 length equals 15 residues. The germline V gene encodes CDR1 MNHEY and CDR2 SVGAGI. Many counts were recorded for this clonotype. The antigen remains undetermined. TCRdb passed the 5' RACE reads through MiXCR, listing each CDR3 protein once. The sample lists 300,000 to 400,000 distinct CDR3 sequences; over 8% were seen once. The rearrangement uses TRBV6-5 and TRBJ2-7; 7 bases line up with TRBD1. This sequence originates from a man aged 18-30 years who received the YFV17D yellow fever vaccine. The starting material was PBMCs, obtained on the day of the first yellow fever vaccination. CDR3 region: CASSYWDRYSYEQYF. CDR3 bases: TGTGCCAGCAGTTACTGGGACAGATACTCCTACGAGCAGTACTTC.